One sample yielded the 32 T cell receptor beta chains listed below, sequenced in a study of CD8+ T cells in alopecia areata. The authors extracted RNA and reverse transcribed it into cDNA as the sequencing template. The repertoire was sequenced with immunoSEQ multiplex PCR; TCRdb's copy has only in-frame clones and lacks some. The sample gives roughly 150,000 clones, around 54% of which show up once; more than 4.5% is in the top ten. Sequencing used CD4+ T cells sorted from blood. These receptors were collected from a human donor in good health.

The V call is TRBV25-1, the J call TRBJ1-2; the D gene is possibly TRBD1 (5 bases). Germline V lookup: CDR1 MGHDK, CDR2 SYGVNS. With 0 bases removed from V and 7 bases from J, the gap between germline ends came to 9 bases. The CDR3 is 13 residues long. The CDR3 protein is CASSEYGAGGYTF. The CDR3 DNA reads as TGTGCCAGCAGTGAATATGGGGCCGGTGGCTACACCTTC.

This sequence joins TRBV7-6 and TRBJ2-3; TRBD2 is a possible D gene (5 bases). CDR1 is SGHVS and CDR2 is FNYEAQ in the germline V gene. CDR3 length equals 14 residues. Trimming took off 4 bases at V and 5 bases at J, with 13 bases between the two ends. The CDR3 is CASSSGRSRDTQYF. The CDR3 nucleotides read TGTGCCAGCAGCTCGGGGAGATCGAGAGATACGCAGTATTTT.

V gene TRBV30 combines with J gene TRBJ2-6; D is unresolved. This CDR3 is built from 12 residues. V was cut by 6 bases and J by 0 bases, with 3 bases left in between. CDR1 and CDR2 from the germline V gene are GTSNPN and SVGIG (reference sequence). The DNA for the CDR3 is TGTGCCTGCCCCTCTGGGGCCAACGTCCTGACTTTC. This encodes CACPSGANVLTF.

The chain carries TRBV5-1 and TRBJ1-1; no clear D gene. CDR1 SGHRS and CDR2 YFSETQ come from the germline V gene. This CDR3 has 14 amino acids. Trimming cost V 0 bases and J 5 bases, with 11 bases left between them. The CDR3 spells CASSLAPAGTEAFF. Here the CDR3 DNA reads TGCGCCAGCAGCTTGGCCCCCGCCGGGACTGAAGCTTTCTTT.

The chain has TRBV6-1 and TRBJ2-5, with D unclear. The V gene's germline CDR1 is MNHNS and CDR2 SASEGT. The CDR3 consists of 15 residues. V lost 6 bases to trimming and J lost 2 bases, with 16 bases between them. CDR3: CASSSSTGGQETQYF. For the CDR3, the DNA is TGTGCCAGCAGCAGCTCGACCGGTGGGCAAGAGACCCAGTACTTC.

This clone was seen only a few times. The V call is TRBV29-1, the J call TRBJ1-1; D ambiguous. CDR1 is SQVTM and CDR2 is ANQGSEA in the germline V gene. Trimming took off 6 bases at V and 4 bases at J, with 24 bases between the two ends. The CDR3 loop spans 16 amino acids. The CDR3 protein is CSVSRIGPPRSTEAFF. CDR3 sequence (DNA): TGCAGCGTATCGAGGATTGGTCCTCCGAGGAGCACTGAAGCTTTCTTT.

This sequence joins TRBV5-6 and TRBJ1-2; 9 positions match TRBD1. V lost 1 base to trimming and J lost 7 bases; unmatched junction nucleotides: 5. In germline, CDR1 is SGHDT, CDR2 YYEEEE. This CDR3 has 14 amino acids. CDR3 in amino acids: CASSLKDRGGGYTF. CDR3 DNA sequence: TGTGCCAGCAGCTTGAAGGACAGGGGCGGTGGCTACACCTTC.

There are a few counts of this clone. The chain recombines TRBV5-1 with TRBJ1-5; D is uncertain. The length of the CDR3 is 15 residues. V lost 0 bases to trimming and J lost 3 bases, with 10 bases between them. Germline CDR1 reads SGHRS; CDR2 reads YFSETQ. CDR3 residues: CASSLATGPNQPQHF. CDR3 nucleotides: TGCGCCAGCAGCTTGGCCACGGGTCCCAATCAGCCCCAGCATTTT.

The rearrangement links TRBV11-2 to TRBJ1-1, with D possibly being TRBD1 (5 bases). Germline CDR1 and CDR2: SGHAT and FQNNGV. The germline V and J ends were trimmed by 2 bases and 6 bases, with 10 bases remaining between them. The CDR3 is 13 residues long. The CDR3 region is CASSLLLGPEAFF. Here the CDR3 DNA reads TGTGCCAGCAGCTTATTACTGGGACCTGAAGCTTTCTTT.

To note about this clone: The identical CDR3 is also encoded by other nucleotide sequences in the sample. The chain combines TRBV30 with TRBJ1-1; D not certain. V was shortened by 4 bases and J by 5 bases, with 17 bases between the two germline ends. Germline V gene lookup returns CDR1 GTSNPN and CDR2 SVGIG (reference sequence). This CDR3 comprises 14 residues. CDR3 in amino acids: CAWMYRTPGTEAFF. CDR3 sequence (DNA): TGTGCCTGGATGTACCGAACCCCAGGAACTGAAGCTTTCTTT.

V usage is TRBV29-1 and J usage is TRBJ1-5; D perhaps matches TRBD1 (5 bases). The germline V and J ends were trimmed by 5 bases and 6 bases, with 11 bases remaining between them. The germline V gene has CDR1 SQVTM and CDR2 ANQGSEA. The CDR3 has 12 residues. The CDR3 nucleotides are TGCAGCGTTCGCCAGGGTAGTCAGCCCCAGCATTTT. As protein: CSVRQGSQPQHF.

CDR3 nucleotide sequence: TGTGCCTGGAGTAGTTCTGGGGCCAACGTCCTGACTTTC. Amino acids: CAWSSSGANVLTF. This chain links TRBV30 with TRBJ2-6, with no clear D. Trimming took 2 bases from V and 1 from J, leaving 3 bases between them. Germline V gene lookup returns CDR1 GTSNPN and CDR2 SVGIG (reference sequence). CDR3 length equals 13 residues.

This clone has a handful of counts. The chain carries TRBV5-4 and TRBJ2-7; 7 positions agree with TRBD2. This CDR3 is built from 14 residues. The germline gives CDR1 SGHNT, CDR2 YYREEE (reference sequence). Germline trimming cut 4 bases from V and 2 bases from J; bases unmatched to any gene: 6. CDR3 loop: CASSTRTRTYEQYF. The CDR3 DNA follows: TGTGCCAGCAGCACAAGGACTAGGACCTACGAGCAGTACTTC.

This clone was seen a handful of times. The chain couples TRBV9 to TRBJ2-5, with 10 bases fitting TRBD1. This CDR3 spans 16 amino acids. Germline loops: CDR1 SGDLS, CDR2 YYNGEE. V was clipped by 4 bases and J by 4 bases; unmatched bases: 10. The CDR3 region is CASSPVGQGRGETQYF. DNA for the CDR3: TGTGCCAGCAGCCCAGTGGGACAGGGGCGCGGAGAGACCCAGTACTTC.

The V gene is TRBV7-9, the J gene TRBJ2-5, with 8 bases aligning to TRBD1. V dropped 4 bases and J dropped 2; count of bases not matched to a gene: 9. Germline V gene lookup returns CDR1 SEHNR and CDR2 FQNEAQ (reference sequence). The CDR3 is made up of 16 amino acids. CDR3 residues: CASSSSSDREQETQYF. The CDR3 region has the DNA TGTGCCAGCAGCTCCTCATCGGACAGGGAACAAGAGACCCAGTACTTC.

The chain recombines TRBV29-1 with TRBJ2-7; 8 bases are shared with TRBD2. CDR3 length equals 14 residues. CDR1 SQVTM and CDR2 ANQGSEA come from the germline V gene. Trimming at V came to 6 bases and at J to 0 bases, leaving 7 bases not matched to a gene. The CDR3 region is CSVAGVQASYEQYF. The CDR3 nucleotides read TGCAGCGTAGCGGGGGTGCAGGCCTCCTACGAGCAGTACTTC.

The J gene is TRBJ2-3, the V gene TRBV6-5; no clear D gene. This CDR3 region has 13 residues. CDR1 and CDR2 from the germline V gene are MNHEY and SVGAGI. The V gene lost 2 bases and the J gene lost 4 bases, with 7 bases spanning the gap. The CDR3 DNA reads TGTGCCAGCAGTTACCAAGGCCCAGATACGCAGTATTTT. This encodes CASSYQGPDTQYF.

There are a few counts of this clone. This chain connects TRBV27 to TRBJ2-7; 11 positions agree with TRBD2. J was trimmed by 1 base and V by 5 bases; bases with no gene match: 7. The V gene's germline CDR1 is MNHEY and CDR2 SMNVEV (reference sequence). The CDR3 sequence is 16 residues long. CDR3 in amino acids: CASSPTGTSGSYEQYF. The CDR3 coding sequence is TGTGCCAGCAGTCCTACCGGGACTAGCGGATCCTACGAGCAGTACTTC.

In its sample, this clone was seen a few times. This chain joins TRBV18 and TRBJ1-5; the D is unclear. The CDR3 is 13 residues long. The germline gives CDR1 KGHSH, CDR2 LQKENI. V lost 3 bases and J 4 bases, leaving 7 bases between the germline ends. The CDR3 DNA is TGTGCCAGCTCACCTTCAAATAATCAGCCCCAGCATTTT. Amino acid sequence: CASSPSNNQPQHF.

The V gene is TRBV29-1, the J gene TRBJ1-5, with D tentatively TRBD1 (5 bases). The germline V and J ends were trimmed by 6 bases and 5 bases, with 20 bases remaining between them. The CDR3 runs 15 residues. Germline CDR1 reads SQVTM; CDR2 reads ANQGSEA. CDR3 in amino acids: CSVIWGGRRDQPQHF. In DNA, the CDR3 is TGCAGCGTGATATGGGGCGGTCGTAGGGATCAGCCCCAGCATTTT.

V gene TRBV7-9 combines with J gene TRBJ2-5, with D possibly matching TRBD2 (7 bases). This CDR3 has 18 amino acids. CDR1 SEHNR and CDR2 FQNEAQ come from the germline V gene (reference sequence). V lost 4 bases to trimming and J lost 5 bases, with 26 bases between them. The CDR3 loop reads CASSSGAGANYDLETQYF. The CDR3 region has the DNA TGTGCCAGCAGCTCCGGGGCGGGGGCGAACTACGACTTGGAGACCCAGTACTTC.

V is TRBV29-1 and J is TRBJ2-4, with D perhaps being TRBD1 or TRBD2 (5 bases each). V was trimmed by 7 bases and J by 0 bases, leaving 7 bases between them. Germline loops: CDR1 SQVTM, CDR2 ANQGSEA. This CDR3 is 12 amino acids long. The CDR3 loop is CSAGTAKNIQYF. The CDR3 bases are TGCAGCGCGGGGACAGCCAAAAACATTCAGTACTTC. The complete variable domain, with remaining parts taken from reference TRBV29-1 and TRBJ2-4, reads SAVISQKPSRDICQRGTSLTIQCQVDSQVTMMFWYRQQPGQSLTLIATANQGSEATYESGFVIDKFPISRPNLTFSTLTVSNMSPEDSSIYLCSAGTAKNIQYFGAGTRLSVL.

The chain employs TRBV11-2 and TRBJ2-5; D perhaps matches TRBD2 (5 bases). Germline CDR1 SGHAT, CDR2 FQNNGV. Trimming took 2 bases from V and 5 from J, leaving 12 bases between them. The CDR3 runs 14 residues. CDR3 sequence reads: CASSLYPGIETQYF. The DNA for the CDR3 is TGTGCCAGCAGCTTATACCCGGGGATCGAGACCCAGTACTTC. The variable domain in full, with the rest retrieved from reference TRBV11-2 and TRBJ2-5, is EAGVAQSPRYKIIEKRQSVAFWCNPISGHATLYWYQQILGQGPKLLIQFQNNGVVDDSQLPKDRFSAERLKGVDSTLKIQPAKLEDSAVYLCASSLYPGIETQYFGPGTRLLVL.

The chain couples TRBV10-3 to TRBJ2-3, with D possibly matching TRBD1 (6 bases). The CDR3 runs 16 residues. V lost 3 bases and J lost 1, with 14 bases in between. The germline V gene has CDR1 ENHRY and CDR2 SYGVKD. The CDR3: CAISDRDKRRTDTQYF. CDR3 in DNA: TGTGCCATCAGTGACCGGGACAAGAGACGCACAGATACGCAGTATTTT.

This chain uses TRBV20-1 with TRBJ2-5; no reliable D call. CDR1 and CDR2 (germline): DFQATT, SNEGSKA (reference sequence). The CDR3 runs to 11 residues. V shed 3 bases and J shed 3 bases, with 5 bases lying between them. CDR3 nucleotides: TGCAGTGCTAGTAAGGAAGAGACCCAGTACTTC. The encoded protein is CSASKEETQYF.

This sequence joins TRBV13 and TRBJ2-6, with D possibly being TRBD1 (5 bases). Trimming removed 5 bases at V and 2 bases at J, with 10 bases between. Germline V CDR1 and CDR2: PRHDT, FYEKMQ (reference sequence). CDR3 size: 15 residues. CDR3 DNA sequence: TGTGCCAGCAGCACCCGACAGCCTGGGGCCAACGTCCTGACTTTC. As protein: CASSTRQPGANVLTF.

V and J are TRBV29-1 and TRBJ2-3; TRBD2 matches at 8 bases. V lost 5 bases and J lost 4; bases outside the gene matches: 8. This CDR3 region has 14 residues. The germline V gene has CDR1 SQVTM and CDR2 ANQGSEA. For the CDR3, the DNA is TGCAGCGTTACAGCGGGAGTAAGCGCAGATACGCAGTATTTT. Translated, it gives CSVTAGVSADTQYF.

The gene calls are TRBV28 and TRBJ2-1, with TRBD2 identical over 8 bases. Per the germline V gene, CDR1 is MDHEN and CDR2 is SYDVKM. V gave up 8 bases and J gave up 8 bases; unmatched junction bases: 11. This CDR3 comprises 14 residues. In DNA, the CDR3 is TGTGCCAGCGGACCCAGCGGGAGAGAGGATGAGCAGTTCTTC. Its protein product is CASGPSGREDEQFF.

The CDR3 loop is CSAGLGLNTEAFF. CDR3 DNA sequence: TGCAGCGCCGGCCTGGGATTGAACACTGAAGCTTTCTTT. The rearrangement joins TRBV29-1 to TRBJ1-1; D gene uncertain. This CDR3 spans 13 amino acids. V was trimmed by 7 bases and J by 0 bases, leaving 12 bases between them. From germline, CDR1 is SQVTM and CDR2 ANQGSEA. The full variable domain, rest sourced from reference TRBV29-1 and TRBJ1-1, is SAVISQKPSRDICQRGTSLTIQCQVDSQVTMMFWYRQQPGQSLTLIATANQGSEATYESGFVIDKFPISRPNLTFSTLTVSNMSPEDSSIYLCSAGLGLNTEAFFGQGTRLTVV.

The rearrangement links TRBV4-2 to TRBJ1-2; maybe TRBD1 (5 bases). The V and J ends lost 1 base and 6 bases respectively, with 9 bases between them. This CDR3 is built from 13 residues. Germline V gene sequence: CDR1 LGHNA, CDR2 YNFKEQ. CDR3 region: CASSQGRVDGYTF. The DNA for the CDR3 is TGTGCCAGCAGCCAAGGCAGGGTGGATGGCTACACCTTC.

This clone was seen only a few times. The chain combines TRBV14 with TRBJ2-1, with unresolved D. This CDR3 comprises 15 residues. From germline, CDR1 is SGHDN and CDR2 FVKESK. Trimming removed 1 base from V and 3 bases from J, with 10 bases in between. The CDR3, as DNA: TGTGCCAGCAGCCAAGGTCAGCAGGTCTACAATGAGCAGTTCTTC. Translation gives CASSQGQQVYNEQFF.

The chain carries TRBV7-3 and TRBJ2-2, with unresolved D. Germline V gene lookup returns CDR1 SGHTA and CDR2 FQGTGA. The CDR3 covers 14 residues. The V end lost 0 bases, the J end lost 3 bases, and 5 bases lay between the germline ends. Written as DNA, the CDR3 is TGTGCCAGCAGCTTAACCAGTGACACCGGGGAGCTGTTTTTT. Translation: CASSLTSDTGELFF.